This T cell receptor (beta chain) was sequenced for a study of shared clonotypes between healthy human individuals (TCRdb year 2020). With regard to the full study: The cohort included three men and a couple of women between 18 and 49 years of age. To estimate repertoire size and how much clonotypes are shared between individuals, the study performed deep sequencing of blood TCR repertoires from a handful of healthy adults. To increase sequencing depth and limit assay-specific biases, different laboratories used diverse techniques to prepare libraries and sequence TCR repertoires. Per donor, three plates each were used for CD4 naive and CD4 memory, two for CD8 naive, and one for CD8 memory. Leukapheresis yielded between about 0.8 and 9.5 billion PBMCs per donor. Broad study findings and their caveats: Because the study included a small number of donors, the genetic and exposure-history diversity represented was limited. Larger estimated clonotype richness was generally found for naive subsets than for memory subsets. When a handful of donors were compared, the shared fraction of clonotypes was about 5.4% for naive CD4, more than 3% for naive CD8, 2% to 2.5% for memory CD4, and 0.4% for memory CD8. Compared with non-shared clonotypes, clonotypes shared by all four sorted-subset donors had higher generation probabilities. Sampling was limited to blood, and TCR repertoires in tissue likely differ from TCR repertoires in blood. Rarefaction of sorted-subset datasets indicated incomplete sequencing despite the large sequencing depth. Based on pairwise subsampling, the degree of clonotype sharing among donors was expected to be affected by sequencing depth.

As regards this clone: The specificity of this receptor is unknown. No qualities accompany the bases; no much larger clone lies one base away.

Taken from the germline V gene, the CDR1 and CDR2 loops are SGHTA and FQGNSA. Reading from cysteine to phenylalanine, the CDR3 counts 14 amino acids. The sequence is cut down to CDR3 DNA, 42 bases in frame from base 1. The V and J ends are trimmed by 1 base and 5 bases, leaving 10 bases between them. Using the deep immunoSEQ assay, TCR CDR3 regions were amplified from genomic DNA by multiplex PCR. Extracted genomic DNA from each cell subset was distributed evenly across all wells of several immunoSEQ 96-well plates, and each plate was treated as a replicate. Each replicate PCR for sorted subsets received roughly 0.2 ug genomic DNA, equal to tens of thousands of T cell genomes. Purified libraries were measured with a Qubit 3.0 fluorometer, size-checked on a Bioanalyzer 2100, and measured again with the KAPA Library Quantification kit. Each immunoSEQ 96-well plate was sequenced on its own single-read 150-cycle Illumina NextSeq 550 flow cell. As for how the authors treated the data: Because the immunoSEQ output included only junctional sequences and no quality scores, the filtering could not be the same as the filtering used for full-length reads. To assign V/J genes and CDR3, sequences were annotated against IMGT germline references using PyIR, a Python wrapper for IgBLAST v1.9. Any read was removed if the V/J assignment was weak (E-value above 1e-6), the CDR3 was missing, or the read contained stop codons, out-of-frame junctions, or ambiguous translated residues. A V3J clonotype was defined by an identical inferred V gene, J gene, and CDR3 amino acid sequence. The percentage overlap between two repertoires was calculated by dividing the number of shared unique clonotypes by the size of the smaller repertoire. Three approaches were used to assess repertoire richness: RTK rarefaction, the Chao1 estimator, and Recon v2.1 estimates of unobserved clonotypes. Generation probabilities for all TCRbeta clonotypes obtained by the gDNA method from a handful of donors were computed using OLGA. Held by TCRdb, this immuneACCESS table contains in-frame sequences only and omits some clones. Under half of the omission traces to an unresolved V gene where checked; the cause of the rest is unknown. Clonal size and the V and J genes are those of that table, whereas D and trimming came from the DNA. The sample contains about 680,000 clones, roughly 94% of them found a single time. Clones ranked in the top ten supply 24% of the sample.

CD8 naive samples consisted of CD45RO-negative cells that were positively selected for CCR7, yielding a CD45RA+CCR7+ population without TemRA cells. The donors were healthy, HIV-negative adults who had no recently reported acute infections or vaccinations. Every donor was a Caucasian adult living in Nashville, Tennessee, USA. Blood was collected by leukapheresis, and PBMCs were isolated by Ficoll-Histopaque density gradient centrifugation and then cryopreserved in liquid nitrogen vapor phase. Analytical flow cytometry was used to check the purity and quantity of each magnetically sorted T cell population. From each sorted fraction, genomic DNA was isolated and quantified by UV absorbance on a Nanodrop 2000c.

Input material: naive CD8+ T cells sorted from blood. The cell subset or site label for this specimen denotes: CD45RA+CCR7+. The receptor chain draws on TRBV7-2 and TRBJ2-3; the D call is tentative, TRBD1 or TRBD2, as each matches 5 bases. This TCR came from a man aged 30-40 years in good health. The CDR3 region: CASSLDGAQDTQYF. The base sequence is TGTGCCAGCAGCTTAGACGGGGCGCAAGATACGCAGTATTTT. Full variable domain (CDR3 extended with the reference TRBV7-2 and TRBJ2-3 proteins): GAGVSQSPSNKVTEKGKDVELRCDPISGHTALYWYRQSLGQGLEFLIYFQGNSAPDKSGLPSDRFSAERTGGSVSTLTIQRTQQEDSAVYLCASSLDGAQDTQYFGPGTRLTVL.